This entry concerns a single TCR beta chain. Its cognate antigen has yet to be identified. A junction boundary mismatches the germline segment, possibly from a read error. The data belong to a study of blood T cell repertoires in COVID-19 (dated by TCRdb to the early 2020s). Context from the whole study: Collaborator samples came from the United States, Italy and Spain and covered acute and convalescent phases of COVID-19. Sample metadata almost always included a de-identified subject ID, COVID-19 status, age in years and sex. The repertoires were released in a freely available public database meant as a resource for research on the immune response to SARS-CoV-2. Deeply sampled blood TCRbeta repertoires from subjects exposed to, actively infected with, or recovered from COVID-19 were included in the dataset. Where HLA class I and class II types were available, the types were taken from metadata supplied by the sample provider, not from assay-based typing. The prospective study material was composed of cDNA or gDNA derived from T cells, B-cell-depleted T cells, or PBMCs. The samples were drawn from two sources: the first 160 participants of the ongoing ImmuneRACE study, and 1,000 to 1,500 subjects contributed by 6 global collaborators.

Study-level results and caveats: How much clinical and demographic metadata was included differed by source and by participant, and the metadata was provided uncurated.

Each collaborating institution followed its own protocols to collect whole blood in K2EDTA tubes. For TCRbeta analysis, collaborators shipped samples as frozen whole blood, isolated PBMCs, or DNA extracted from either of those sample types. The germline V gene supplies CDR1 MNHNS and CDR2 SASEGT. The CDR3 covers 16 residues, taking in both the cysteine and the phenylalanine. The kept DNA is CDR3 alone, 48 bases in frame from the first base. TCRbeta CDR3 regions were amplified from genomic DNA by means of the immunoSEQ Assay, a bias-controlled multiplex PCR. Per the source publication's procedure: Nucleated cell counts per sample were estimated from amplification of reference gene primers within the assay. To quantify the absolute abundance of each unique TCRbeta CDR3 rearrangement, sequence reads were collapsed and filtered. For each sample, productive Simpson clonality was calculated by taking the square root of Simpson's diversity index across productive rearrangements. TCRdb obtained this table from immuneACCESS and retained in-frame rearrangements with V and J assigned. These tables miss some clones; where compared with another copy, unresolved V genes account for less than half of the shortfall, and the remainder is unexplained. V, J and clone size were drawn from that table, and D and trimming were deduced from the DNA. This sample is represented by approximately 82,000 clones; approximately 82% of them were singletons. The ten largest clones capture about 35% of the sample.

This receptor was identified in a woman between 65 and 79 years old with acute or convalescent COVID-19. Sequencing was done on a sample of peripheral blood. The receptor chain draws on TRBV6-1 and TRBJ2-3, with no confident D gene call. The CDR3 protein: CASREDSPARTDTQYF. The base sequence is TGTGCCAGCAGGGAAGACTCGCCCGCGCGCACAGATACGCAGTATTTT.